This T cell receptor (beta chain) was documented in a study of T cells after yellow fever vaccination (dated by TCRdb to between 2018 and 2020). For the wider study: The SMART-Seq v4 Ultra Low Input RNA kit was used to prepare libraries from fractions with low cell numbers. To follow T-cell clones before and after primary and booster YFV17D yellow fever vaccination, bulk TCR alpha and beta repertoires were sequenced over time. Two healthy male donors, one aged 18 to 29 and one aged 30 to 40 years, made up the cohort. Blood samples were taken at several timepoints before and after primary and secondary immunization, and bulk PBMC replicates and cell subsets were isolated.

This clonotype was recorded at least ten times. What antigen it recognizes has not been identified. Nothing much larger sits one base from this clone, and base qualities are not available. TCR cDNA was synthesized by 5'RACE template switching, which introduced a universal primer site and unique molecular identifiers. Priming of cDNA synthesis was performed from both the TCR alpha and TCR beta constant segments. Library amplification involved two PCR steps, and the second step added sample barcodes and sequencing adapters. Sequencing of libraries was performed on Illumina HiSeq 2500 (2x100 bp) or NovaSeq (2x150 bp). From the authors' description of their analysis: MIGEC handled demultiplexing of reads and collapsing into UMI consensus sequences, while MiXCR performed V(D)J alignment. Using edgeR on replicate PBMC samples, clonotypes were called vaccine-responding if FDR was below 0.01 and the log2 fold change was above 5 up to day 15. Each bulk clonotype was labeled CD4 or CD8 based on which sequenced repertoire, CD4 or CD8, contained the clonotype at higher abundance. TCRdb applied fastp at Q25 and MiXCR to the public reads, then kept only in-frame beta chains. Rows matching on CDR3 protein sequence are summarized as one entry with the most common DNA and genes. The V and J calls shown here were made by TCRdb, not taken from the authors' results. Present in this sample are under 200,000 distinct CDR3 sequences, almost 7% of which were seen just once. Of the sample, more than 2% is held by the ten largest clones.

In the paper's terms, the treatment or condition label means: live attenuated yellow fever vaccine strain. A standard Ficoll-Paque protocol was used to isolate PBMCs from peripheral blood. CD4 and CD8 T-cell fractions were isolated with Dynabeads CD4 and CD8 positive selection kits. TriZol was used to extract RNA from bulk PBMCs, CD4 and CD8 fractions, and dextramer-positive and dextramer-negative fractions. General study outcomes and caveats: Computational filtering was needed because FACS-sorted repertoires could contain abundant contaminating clonotypes from the bulk population. Most clones expanded after primary vaccination were re-detected after the booster (96% of CD4 and around 88% of CD8), suggesting broad memory maintenance. A small share of clonotypes occurred in both CD4 and CD8 compartments, likely arising from convergent recombination. The secondary T-cell response was weaker than the primary response but faster, peaking on day 5 instead of day 15. The study included only a couple of donors, which limits how far the findings can be generalized.

This specimen was CD4+ T cells sorted from PBMCs, taken around 5 days after the first yellow fever vaccination. The source of this sequence is a man aged 18-30 years who received the YFV17D yellow fever vaccine.

The DNA reads TGCAGTGCTAGAGGGGGTCCCGGCTATGGCTACACCTTC. Its amino acids are CSARGGPGYGYTF. Here the chain combines TRBV20-1 and TRBJ1-2; no D gene is confidently identified. The trim is 1 base for V and 4 bases for J, with a gap of 10 bases between the germline ends. The CDR3 numbers 13 residues from cysteine through phenylalanine. CDR3 DNA only is kept here, 39 bases in frame from base 1. The CDR1 and CDR2 encoded by the germline V gene (reference sequence) are DFQATT and SNEGSKA.